The T cell receptor (beta chain) described here comes from a study of human thymus T cells. Broader study findings: Thymic repertoires of unrelated individuals were reported in related research to overlap highly. Repertoires sampled from thymus and blood appeared biased in V and J gene usage.

The study used thymus tissue resected during corrective heart surgery. It was healthy Finnish infants having corrective surgery for congenital heart defects who were the donors. Germline V lookup: CDR1 SGHTA, CDR2 FQGNSA. Deletions cut 5 bases from V and 3 bases from J, with 19 bases between. The CDR3 extends over 16 amino acids. In regard to this clone: Its antigen is not identified.

Clones were read by immunoSEQ multiplex PCR, and TCRdb kept only the in-frame ones, dropping some. Of roughly 120,000 clones in the sample, approximately 96% were seen once. The material sequenced was thymus tissue. This chain uses TRBV7-2 with TRBJ2-5, with D uncertain. This TCR derives from a boy younger than two with a congenital heart defect but otherwise immunologically healthy. The CDR3 protein is CASSAGFLTTEETQYF. The DNA for the CDR3 is TGTGCCAGCAGCGCCGGGTTCCTGACGACCGAAGAGACCCAGTACTTC. Full variable domain (missing parts from reference TRBV7-2 and TRBJ2-5): GAGVSQSPSNKVTEKGKDVELRCDPISGHTALYWYRQSLGQGLEFLIYFQGNSAPDKSGLPSDRFSAERTGGSVSTLTIQRTQQEDSAVYLCASSAGFLTTEETQYFGPGTRLLVL.